This TCR beta chain is drawn from a study of shared T cell receptors in the human thymus. The repertoire was sequenced with immunoSEQ multiplex PCR; TCRdb's copy has only in-frame clones and lacks some. The top ten clones hold less than 0.015% of a sample with hundreds of thousands of clones, about four fifths of them seen once. CDR3 size: 14 residues. Germline CDR1 and CDR2: MNHEY and SVGAGI. The germline V and J ends were trimmed by 6 bases and 2 bases, with 10 bases remaining between them. These same data were also listed under a study on human thymus T cells. That paper states: Related research reported highly overlapping thymic repertoires among unrelated individuals.

The chain links TRBV6-5 to TRBJ2-2, with TRBD1 as a possible D gene (5 bases). The sequencing sample was made of thymocytes. The clonotype comes from a boy in the first two years of life with a congenital heart defect. CDR3 protein: CASSHRTNTGELFF. CDR3 bases: TGTGCCAGCAGCCACAGGACAAACACCGGGGAGCTGTTTTTT.